This entry features one T cell receptor (beta chain) sequence. Clones were sequenced by immunoSEQ multiplex PCR, and TCRdb holds only the in-frame ones, with some missing. This sample has under 90,000 clones, with 85% to 95% found just once. The data derive from a study of technical replicates of blood from a handful of donors. Sample: T cells isolated from PBMCs. This sequence originates from a human donor in good health.

The CDR3 here is CASSGTGPSLYEQYF. The CDR3 DNA reads as TGTGCCAGCAGTGGGACAGGTCCAAGCCTCTACGAGCAGTACTTC. The rearrangement joins TRBV6-1 to TRBJ2-7; 7 bases are shared with TRBD1. The germline gives CDR1 MNHNS, CDR2 SASEGT. V lost 4 bases and J lost 3; bases outside the gene matches: 9. The CDR3 covers 15 residues.